These 22 T cell receptor beta chains came from one sample sequenced in a study of PD-1 blockade in classical Hodgkin lymphoma. Time point specified: newly diagnosed, previously untreated cHL patient sample. Magnetic negative selection of thawed PBMCs was the method by which CD4+ T cells were purified. Clones were sequenced by immunoSEQ multiplex PCR, and TCRdb holds only the in-frame ones, with some missing. This sample has 20,000 to 25,000 clones; about 90% occur once, and the top ten carry almost 0.55%. The sequenced sample consisted of CD4+ T cells from blood. These TCRs come from a human donor with classical Hodgkin lymphoma.

The chain combines TRBV6-1 with TRBJ1-2; TRBD1 agrees at 7 bases. Germline V gene lookup returns CDR1 MNHNS and CDR2 SASEGT. CDR3 length: 13 residues. Germline trimming cut 4 bases from V and 8 bases from J; bases unmatched to any gene: 7. The CDR3 sequence is CASSGATGFGYTF. The CDR3 DNA follows: TGTGCCAGCAGTGGCGCGACAGGGTTCGGCTACACCTTC.

Only one count was recorded for this clone. This chain links TRBV7-9 with TRBJ2-7; TRBD2 is a possible D gene (6 bases). The V gene lost 5 bases and the J gene lost 3 bases, with 14 bases spanning the gap. The CDR3 length is 14 residues. The V gene's germline CDR1 is SEHNR and CDR2 FQNEAQ (reference sequence). This CDR3 reads CASSPEAGFYEQYF. CDR3 in DNA: TGTGCCAGCAGCCCCGAGGCGGGGTTCTACGAGCAGTACTTC.

The V and J genes are TRBV28 and TRBJ2-5; 9 nucleotides match TRBD2. CDR1 MDHEN and CDR2 SYDVKM come from the germline V gene. The CDR3 is 18 amino acids. After removal of 3 bases from V and 2 bases from J, the junction contained 13 bases not matched to a gene. This chain's CDR3 is CASSFRRQRGAQQETQYF. CDR3 nucleotide sequence: TGTGCCAGCAGTTTCCGGAGACAGCGGGGGGCCCAGCAAGAGACCCAGTACTTC. The full variable domain, with the rest looked up from reference TRBV28 and TRBJ2-5, is DVKVTQSSRYLVKRTGEKVFLECVQDMDHENMFWYRQDPGLGLRLIYFSYDVKMKEKGDIPEGYSVSREKKERFSLILESASTNQTSMYLCASSFRRQRGAQQETQYFGPGTRLLVL.

This chain joins TRBV19 and TRBJ1-5; 8 bases are shared with TRBD1. Germline trimming cut 5 bases from V and 3 bases from J; bases unmatched to any gene: 24. This CDR3 spans 21 amino acids. Germline CDR1 reads LNHDA; CDR2 reads SQIVND (reference sequence). CDR3 DNA sequence: TGTGCCAGTAGTGGGTGGGCCGGGACAGGCGATCTATTCTCCCTCAATCAGCCCCAGCATTTT. Its protein is CASSGWAGTGDLFSLNQPQHF.

The chain joins TRBV18 to TRBJ1-1; perhaps TRBD1 as D (5 bases). V lost 2 bases and J lost 5, with 9 bases in between. In germline, CDR1 is KGHSH, CDR2 LQKENI. The CDR3 contains 13 residues. CDR3: CASSPGEGTEAFF. The CDR3 coding sequence is TGTGCCAGCTCACCAGGGGAGGGGACTGAAGCTTTCTTT.

The CDR3 region has the DNA TGCGCCAGCAGCCTGGGGCGCTGGGGTTACGAGCAGTACTTC. It is translated as CASSLGRWGYEQYF. This rearrangement joins TRBV4-3 to TRBJ2-7, with TRBD1 as a possible D gene (5 bases). CDR1 is LGHNA, CDR2 YSLEER, per germline. The CDR3 is made up of 14 amino acids. V was pared by 4 bases and J by 4 bases, with 14 bases between.

V usage is TRBV7-9 and J usage is TRBJ2-7; TRBD2 matches at 11 bases. Germline assignment: CDR1 SEHNR and CDR2 FQNEAQ (reference sequence). J lost 0 bases, V lost 5 bases, and 6 bases had no gene match. The CDR3 consists of 16 residues. Here the CDR3 reads CASSPGLAANSYEQYF. The CDR3 nucleotides read TGTGCCAGCAGCCCGGGACTAGCGGCTAACTCCTACGAGCAGTACTTC.

The chain is built from TRBV29-1 and TRBJ2-7; 8 bases align to TRBD1. Germline CDR1 is SQVTM and CDR2 is ANQGSEA. V dropped 6 bases and J dropped 3; count of bases not matched to a gene: 7. This CDR3 contains 13 residues. CDR3 in amino acids: CSVLTGEYYEQYF. The CDR3 DNA sequence: TGCAGCGTCCTGACAGGGGAATACTACGAGCAGTACTTC.

This chain links TRBV7-6 with TRBJ2-3; possibly TRBD1 for D (6 bases). V dropped 0 bases and J dropped 3 bases, with 13 bases sitting between them. The CDR3 runs 16 residues. From germline, CDR1 is SGHVS and CDR2 FNYEAQ. The CDR3, as DNA: TGTGCCAGCAGCTTAGCCCAGGGGCTGAGGACAGATACGCAGTATTTT. Translated, it gives CASSLAQGLRTDTQYF.

The chain links TRBV29-1 to TRBJ2-5, with 7 bases aligning to TRBD2. The CDR3 is 15 amino acids. The germline CDR1 and CDR2 sequences are SQVTM and ANQGSEA. The trim removed 2 bases at V and 5 bases at J, leaving 11 bases unmatched. CDR3 in amino acids: CSVEPRWQGGETQYF. CDR3 nucleotide sequence: TGCAGCGTTGAACCGAGGTGGCAGGGAGGGGAGACCCAGTACTTC.

The chain employs TRBV6-6 and TRBJ2-7; possibly TRBD1 for D (6 bases). This CDR3 is built from 14 residues. Trimming shortened V by 2 bases and J by 3 bases, and 11 bases separated the two germline ends. The germline V gene has CDR1 MNHNY and CDR2 SVGAGI (reference sequence). CDR3 sequence reads: CASSYGQSYYEQYF. CDR3 in DNA: TGTGCCAGCAGTTACGGACAGTCATACTACGAGCAGTACTTC.

The chain recombines TRBV4-1 with TRBJ1-6, with unresolved D. The CDR3 has 17 residues. Per germline, CDR1 MGHRA and CDR2 YSYEKL. V was clipped by 4 bases and J by 9 bases, with 22 bases between them. The CDR3: CASSPVFTAGLSSPLHF. CDR3 nucleotides: TGCGCCAGCAGCCCCGTCTTCACAGCTGGATTGAGTTCACCCCTCCACTTT.

The chain recombines TRBV5-6 with TRBJ2-7; D remains ambiguous. Germline lookup yields CDR1 SGHDT and CDR2 YYEEEE. Trimming took off 0 bases at V and 3 bases at J, with 4 bases between the two ends. This CDR3 has 12 amino acids. The DNA of the CDR3 is TGTGCCAGCAGCTTGGACCTCTACGAGCAGTACTTC. Amino acid sequence: CASSLDLYEQYF. Supplemented by reference TRBV5-6 and TRBJ2-7, the full variable domain reads DAGVTQSPTHLIKTRGQQVTLRCSPKSGHDTVSWYQQALGQGPQFIFQYYEEEERQRGNFPDRFSGHQFPNYSSELNVNALLLGDSALYLCASSLDLYEQYFGPGTRLTVT.

V is TRBV6-5 and J is TRBJ2-7, with 8 positions matching TRBD1. This CDR3 has 13 residues. Germline V gene lookup returns CDR1 MNHEY and CDR2 SVGAGI. The J segment lost 6 bases and the V segment lost 6 bases, leaving 7 bases of the junction unmatched. The DNA for the CDR3 is TGTGCCAGCAGATCCCGGACAGGGCCCGAGCAGTACTTC. As protein: CASRSRTGPEQYF.

The gene calls are TRBV7-9 and TRBJ2-4; tentatively, D is TRBD1 (5 bases). V was pared by 5 bases and J by 7 bases, with 15 bases between. The germline V gene encodes CDR1 SEHNR and CDR2 FQNEAQ (reference sequence). This CDR3 region has 14 residues. This CDR3 is CASSQLAGSNIQYF. Written as DNA, the CDR3 is TGTGCCAGCAGCCAACTCGCAGGGTCGAACATTCAGTACTTC.

The chain recombines TRBV6-5 with TRBJ2-7, with 12 bases lining up with TRBD1. The length of the CDR3 is 16 residues. Germline trimming cut 0 bases from V and 3 bases from J; bases unmatched to any gene: 3. Per germline, CDR1 MNHEY and CDR2 SVGAGI. CDR3 coding DNA: TGTGCCAGCAGTTACTCCGGGACAGGGGGCGTCTACGAGCAGTACTTC. This gives the protein CASSYSGTGGVYEQYF.

The chain has TRBV7-2 and TRBJ2-1; 9 bases are shared with TRBD2. Germline V lookup: CDR1 SGHTA, CDR2 FQGNSA. The junction had 8 bases not matched to a gene; V was cut back by 5 bases and J by 0 bases. This CDR3 has 17 residues. CDR3 region: CASSPEGRGGSYNEQFF. The DNA for the CDR3 is TGTGCCAGCAGCCCGGAGGGGCGGGGGGGCTCCTACAATGAGCAGTTCTTC.

V is TRBV5-1 and J is TRBJ1-1; 7 bases fit TRBD1. The ends lost 4 bases at V and 0 bases at J; junction bases unmatched: 3. Per germline, CDR1 SGHRS and CDR2 YFSETQ. This CDR3 is 14 amino acids long. The DNA of the CDR3 is TGCGCCAGCAGCAGGGGACAGCTGAACACTGAAGCTTTCTTT. Translation: CASSRGQLNTEAFF.

V is TRBV9 and J is TRBJ2-7, with a tentative D call TRBD2 (5 bases). Germline loops: CDR1 SGDLS, CDR2 YYNGEE. V was pared by 4 bases and J by 0 bases, with 11 bases between. CDR3 length equals 14 residues. CDR3 region: CASSIGLLSYEQYF. For the CDR3, the DNA is TGTGCCAGCAGCATTGGACTCCTCTCCTACGAGCAGTACTTC.

This clone has just one count. Its ends do not fully match the called genes, so a read error is possible. This sequence joins TRBV5-5 and TRBJ2-7; 13 bases fit TRBD2. Germline V gene data show CDR1 as SGHKS and CDR2 as YYEKEE (reference sequence). The CDR3 loop spans 12 amino acids. The CDR3 DNA sequence: TGTGCCAGCAGCTTAGAACTAGCGGGGGGGCAATTC. Translating it yields CASSLELAGGQF. Full variable domain (outside the CDR3, taken from reference TRBV5-5 and TRBJ2-7): DAGVTQSPTHLIKTRGQQVTLRCSPISGHKSVSWYQQVLGQGPQFIFQYYEKEERGRGNFPDRFSARQFPNYSSELNVNALLLGDSALYLCASSLELAGGQFGPGTRLTVT.

Here the CDR3 reads CASSRGQSNQPQHF. The DNA for the CDR3 is TGTGCCAGCAGCCGCGGACAGAGCAATCAGCCCCAGCATTTT. V and J are TRBV11-2 and TRBJ1-5, with D perhaps TRBD1 (6 bases). From germline, CDR1 is SGHAT and CDR2 FQNNGV. V was cut by 5 bases and J by 1 base, with 9 bases left in between. The CDR3 runs 14 residues.

V usage is TRBV4-3 and J usage is TRBJ2-3, with D uncertain. Germline CDR1 reads LGHNA; CDR2 reads YSLEER. This CDR3 has 15 amino acids. Trimming removed 0 bases at V and 0 bases at J, with 7 bases between. This CDR3 is CASSQDPSSTDTQYF. The CDR3 DNA is TGCGCCAGCAGCCAAGATCCGTCTAGCACAGATACGCAGTATTTT.